This T cell receptor (beta chain) was documented in a study of human T cells and chemical hapten exposure. Whole-study results and caveats: The study found expanded TCRs formed significantly more large CDR3 similarity clusters than controls. The number of TCRs over 1 in 1000 frequency stayed unchanged after DPC.

Authors' processing steps: Sample TCR totals centred on a median of approximately 96,000, ranging about 20,000 to 750,000. TCRdb called the RACE reads again in MiXCR, with one record for every CDR3 protein. In this record, the V and J calls reflect TCRdb's handling and not the investigators' own analysis. The profile shows about 400,000 distinct CDR3 sequences, about 6.3% of them singletons. The V gene's germline CDR1 is DFQATT and CDR2 SNEGSKA (reference sequence). V lost 2 bases, J lost 4 bases, and 14 bases lay in between. The length of the CDR3 is 14 residues. Time point noted: patch test 2, 6 weeks after DPC sensitization. Treatment meaning: therapeutic diphenylcyclopropenone sensitization with weekly scalp DPC. With regard to this clonotype: The antigen is undetermined.

The chain recombines TRBV20-1 with TRBJ1-2; D is undetermined. This sample comprised whole blood, obtained in connection with sensitization to the hapten diphenylcyclopropenone (DPC). This TCR derives from a woman younger than 30 with alopecia areata. Some clones in this sample may be carry-over from other donors' samples. The CDR3: CSARQSGGSYGYTF. The CDR3 DNA follows: TGCAGTGCTAGACAGTCCGGAGGTTCCTATGGCTACACCTTC.